One and the same sample provided the 14 T cell receptor beta chains below, sequenced in a study of T-cell memory formation after mild COVID-19. Each CDR3 protein gets one entry after TCRdb re-called the 5' RACE reads with MiXCR. The data contain 450,000 to 650,000 distinct CDR3 sequences, under 20% of them singletons. The sequenced sample was PBMCs or a T cell subset sorted from them (not recorded which). These receptors came from an adult woman who had mild COVID-19 (a few samples of this study predate the infection). Cell type and time point are not known.

The chain employs TRBV19 and TRBJ2-1; a possible D gene is TRBD2 (7 bases). The V gene lost 3 bases and the J gene lost 4 bases, with 16 bases spanning the gap. The CDR3 sequence is 16 residues long. The germline gives CDR1 LNHDA, CDR2 SQIVND (reference sequence). The CDR3 DNA follows: TGTGCCAGTAGTATGGGGGCGGGAGTTCCTTACAATGAGCAGTTCTTC. Amino acid sequence: CASSMGAGVPYNEQFF.

The rearrangement uses TRBV20-1 and TRBJ2-7; 7 bases fit TRBD1. The CDR3 is 15 residues long. In germline, CDR1 is DFQATT, CDR2 SNEGSKA (reference sequence). V lost 0 bases and J lost 2; bases outside the gene matches: 7. CDR3 bases: TGCAGTGCTAGAGAAAGGGGACAGAAGACCTACGAGCAGTACTTC. Translation: CSARERGQKTYEQYF.

The chain recombines TRBV12-3 or TRBV12-4 with TRBJ2-2; 9 bases line up with TRBD1. This CDR3 comprises 15 residues. J gave up 4 bases and V 6 bases, and 6 bases lay outside the gene matches. In DNA form, the CDR3 reads TGTGCCAGCAGCCCGGGACAGGGAATCACCGGGGAGCTGTTTTTT. Translated: CASSPGQGITGELFF.

This clonotype has just a few counts. The J gene is TRBJ1-2, the V gene TRBV11-2, with unresolved D. Germline V gene data show CDR1 as SGHAT and CDR2 as FQNNGV. This CDR3 region has 15 residues. The V gene lost 1 base and the J gene lost 7 bases, with 16 bases spanning the gap. The CDR3 region has the DNA TGTGCCAGCAGCTTAGCCCCGACCGCCGCGAGTGGCTACACCTTC. Protein sequence: CASSLAPTAASGYTF.

This rearrangement joins TRBV7-3 to TRBJ2-5; the D gene could be TRBD1 or TRBD2 (5 bases each). From germline, CDR1 is SGHTA and CDR2 FQGTGA. The CDR3 has 13 residues. V was shortened by 3 bases and J by 4 bases, with 9 bases between the two germline ends. As DNA, the CDR3 is TGTGCCAGCAGCTTTCTGAGGGGAGAGACCCAGTACTTC. It yields the protein CASSFLRGETQYF.

This clonotype occurred a few times. The chain combines TRBV6-5 with TRBJ2-5; perhaps TRBD1 as D (6 bases). V shed 0 bases and J shed 5 bases, with 10 bases lying between them. Germline V lookup: CDR1 MNHEY, CDR2 SVGAGI. The length of the CDR3 is 14 residues. The CDR3 is CASSYSTGLETQYF. DNA for the CDR3: TGTGCCAGCAGTTACTCGACAGGTCTGGAGACCCAGTACTTC.

This clonotype has only a few counts. The chain has TRBV20-1 and TRBJ1-5, with 8 bases that match TRBD1. The CDR3 length is 15 residues. With V trimmed by 5 bases and J by 1 base, 7 bases remained unmatched. CDR1 is DFQATT, CDR2 SNEGSKA, per germline (reference sequence). The CDR3 loop reads CSAGWTGRSNQPQHF. DNA of the CDR3: TGCAGTGCTGGCTGGACAGGGAGAAGCAATCAGCCCCAGCATTTT.

This clonotype was seen ten or more times. The chain is built from TRBV6-4 and TRBJ2-3, with TRBD2 matching 7 bases. The J segment lost 2 bases and the V segment lost 0 bases, leaving 5 bases of the junction unmatched. Germline-derived CDR1 and CDR2 are MRHNA and SNTAGT. The CDR3 runs 16 residues. DNA for the CDR3: TGTGCCAGCAGTGACTCGGGCGGGAGTCCCACAGATACGCAGTATTTT. Protein product: CASSDSGGSPTDTQYF.

The chain recombines TRBV6-2 or TRBV6-3 with TRBJ1-2; no clear D. In germline, CDR1 is MNHEY, CDR2 SVGEGT. The V end lost 6 bases, the J end lost 4 bases, and 6 bases lay between the germline ends. This CDR3 spans 11 amino acids. The CDR3 bases are TGTGCCAGCAGCTATGGCTATGGCTACACCTTC. Its translation: CASSYGYGYTF.

This clonotype came up many times. J is TRBJ2-7 and V is TRBV20-1, with 12 nucleotides matching TRBD2. Germline assignment: CDR1 DFQATT and CDR2 SNEGSKA (reference sequence). The V segment lost 6 bases and the J segment 2 bases; nucleotides outside the gene matches: 8. The CDR3 totals 15 residues. Written as DNA, the CDR3 is TGCAGTGCCCCCTCCCGGACTAGCGGGACCTACGAGCAGTACTTC. Translation gives CSAPSRTSGTYEQYF.

In its sample, this clonotype was seen a few times. The chain uses TRBV7-2 and TRBJ2-7; 7 nucleotides align to TRBD1. This CDR3 region has 15 residues. Germline CDR1 is SGHTA and CDR2 is FQGNSA. Germline trimming cut 5 bases from V and 0 bases from J; bases unmatched to any gene: 7. The CDR3 is CASSAQTGISYEQYF. DNA of the CDR3: TGTGCCAGCAGCGCCCAGACAGGGATCTCCTACGAGCAGTACTTC.

The J gene is TRBJ2-5, the V gene TRBV24-1; the D is unclear. V was clipped by 1 base and J by 3 bases, with 5 bases between them. The germline CDR1 and CDR2 sequences are KGHDR and SFDVKD. The CDR3 sequence is 13 residues long. The CDR3 spells CATSDLLKETQYF. CDR3 DNA sequence: TGTGCCACCAGTGATTTACTCAAAGAGACCCAGTACTTC.

This sequence joins TRBV14 and TRBJ2-1; the D gene is possibly TRBD2 (5 bases). V lost 4 bases, J lost 7 bases, and 20 bases lay in between. This CDR3 is 16 amino acids long. Germline V gene data show CDR1 as SGHDN and CDR2 as FVKESK. The CDR3 loop reads CASSPLGNGMGNEQFF. In nucleotides, the CDR3 is TGTGCCAGCAGCCCCCTGGGGAACGGGATGGGGAATGAGCAGTTCTTC.

The CDR3 sequence: CASSHGRDIWFF. As DNA, the CDR3 is TGTGCCAGCAGCCACGGACGGGACATTTGGTTCTTC. The V and J genes are TRBV14 and TRBJ2-1, with a possible D match to TRBD1 (6 bases). V shed 3 bases and J shed 15 bases, with 15 bases lying between them. CDR3 size: 12 residues. Germline V gene sequence: CDR1 SGHDN, CDR2 FVKESK.